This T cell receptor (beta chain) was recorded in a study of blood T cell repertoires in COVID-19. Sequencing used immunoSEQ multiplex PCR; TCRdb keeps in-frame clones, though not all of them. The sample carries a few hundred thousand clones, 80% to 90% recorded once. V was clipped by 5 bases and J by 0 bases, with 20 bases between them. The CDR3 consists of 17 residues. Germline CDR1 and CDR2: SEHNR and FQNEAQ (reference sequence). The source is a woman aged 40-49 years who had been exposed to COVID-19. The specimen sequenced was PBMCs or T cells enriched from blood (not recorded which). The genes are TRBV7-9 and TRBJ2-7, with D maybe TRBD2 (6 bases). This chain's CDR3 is CASSPPIGTPSSYEQYF. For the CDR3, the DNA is TGTGCCAGCAGCCCACCCATCGGGACTCCGAGCTCCTACGAGCAGTACTTC.